The sequence of this T cell receptor (beta chain) was determined in a study of cytomegalovirus exposure and HLA in healthy donors (dated 2017 in TCRdb). Looking at the study overall: An earlier analysis of roughly 500 of the donors reported approximately 290 Gb of sequence data and 117 million unique TCR beta sequences from about 200 million T cells. In an earlier analysis of about 590 of the donors, high-throughput TCR beta sequencing was used to judge whether each TCR beta V gene segment behaved as functional or pseudogenic. A later genetic analysis used genome-wide SNP genotypes for about 60% of the roughly 670 donors, treating that subset as a discovery cohort. To predict cytomegalovirus infection status, the study combined high-throughput TCR immunosequencing, statistical association of individual TCRs with disease status, and machine learning. Among around 400 genotyped donors of the cohort, an average of roughly 240,000 unique TCR beta nucleotide sequences were sequenced per donor, roughly a sixth of them non-productive. HLA typing included class I and class II loci at four-digit resolution. Roughly 310 gigabases of sequencing data and 70 million to 100 million unique TCR sequences were included in an early release covering over 600 HLA-typed donors. Roughly 5 DR-DQ haplotypes were treated as single units for association and clustering because of strong linkage in the cohort. The study aimed to test whether signatures of past pathogen exposure could be identified by cataloging public T cell receptors. All discovery cohort repertoires had been generated on a single sequencing platform. The later analysis used no new phenotypic data to find candidate immune exposures, relying instead on TCR beta sequences and their occurrence across donors. The T cell repertoires of some 700 subjects were profiled by immunosequencing and related to cytomegalovirus serostatus. Donor age, sex, ethnicity and CMV serostatus were compiled alongside the repertoire data. A separate validation cohort of about 110 different subjects was used in addition to the 666-subject first cohort. The number of donors typed differed by locus, with roughly 629-640 for A, B, C, DRB1 and DQB1, roughly 520 for DQA1, 606 for DPA1, and over 400 for DPB1. To study patterns of TCR occurrence, a later analysis re-analyzed previously published TCR beta repertoires from around 670 donors and added high-resolution HLA genotyping. Of the 300 to 450 genotyped donors, roughly 80% were placed in the genetic ancestry cluster associated with self-reported Caucasian donors. General findings and caveats noted by the study authors: In vitro tests confirmed that a few of the cytomegalovirus-associated TCR beta chains recognize cytomegalovirus antigens. When HLA alleles, especially DR and DQ, strongly co-occurred, TCR associations were difficult to assign to individual alleles. Most CMV-associated TCR beta chains appeared to be HLA-restricted in a later analysis, and the HLA associations seemed to be driven largely by CMV exposure. In a later genetic analysis, a missense DCLRE1C variant was associated with V-gene and J-gene trimming of TCR beta chains, and the association was replicated in an independent cohort. Most TCR sequences were seen in very few donors, while some public TCRs were found in many individuals. In a later analysis, around 17,000 TCR beta sequences were associated with specific HLA alleles at a false discovery rate of 0.05. The only immune exposure information available for the cohort was CMV serostatus. In a later analysis, HLA-associated TCR beta chains showed more clonal expansion and lower generation probabilities than non-associated chains that were equally common. Several of the top co-occurrence clusters appeared to be linked to parvovirus B19, influenza, CMV and Epstein-Barr virus, according to a later analysis. A total of about 180 TCR beta chains were listed by the study as associated with cytomegalovirus. Because the 87-base-pair reads could not distinguish some IMGT-functional V segments, including TRBV6-2 and TRBV6-3, those segments were excluded. In this cohort, only TCR beta chains were sequenced, and detectable features were limited by the absence of alpha or paired-chain data. A later analysis found that TCR association rates varied across HLA loci, with DRB1 alleles showing the most associated TCRs and HLA-C alleles the fewest. A later genetic analysis reported fewer N-insertions in productive TCRs among donors in an Asian-associated ancestry cluster than the roughly 670-donor mean. Broadly in line with IMGT annotations, most TCR beta V segments showed up in productive rearrangements about 87% or about 30% of the time in an earlier analysis of roughly 590 of the donors. The presence/absence analyses assumed that sequencing depth was roughly uniform across donors, and that assumption may not be true. Because counts were too low, about 15 rarely observed V segments, including chromosome 9 orphons, were left out of the earlier analysis of about 620 of the donors. The authors suggested that the approach could potentially be generalized to other disease states and immunological phenotypes. Linkage disequilibrium might explain the correlated functional status among segregating V segments, but an unknown experimental factor could not be ruled out. Because HLA typing was missing for some donors at each locus, association tests included only the typed subset. In both the original and validation cohorts, the classifier was reported to diagnose cytomegalovirus status with high specificity and sensitivity. The sequencing pipeline was judged likely to have produced a cluster of highly shared sequence variants as a technical artifact. A further reported finding was that TCR beta sequences accurately predicted the HLA-A and HLA-B alleles for most subjects in the first cohort.

Including the terminal cysteine and phenylalanine, the CDR3 comprises 14 residues. CDR3 DNA is the only sequence kept; it has 42 bases, read in frame from the first base. The germline V gene (reference sequence) sets CDR1 to MNHNY and CDR2 to SVGAGI. Trimming leaves V shorter by 6 bases and J shorter by 3 bases, with the junction holding 2 bases beyond the gene matches. The cohort comprised under 700 healthy bone marrow donors. Cohort members were all nominally healthy when sampled, although unrecorded immune exposures were likely present. The donor was CMV seronegative and belonged to the group of 350 to 400 seronegative cohort members. A peripheral blood sample was collected from each donor, and TCR beta sequencing was performed on peripheral blood mononuclear cells. The Qiagen DNeasy Blood Extraction Kit was used to extract genomic DNA from the blood cell samples. The library was built by means of the immunoSEQ multiplex PCR assay. For the multiplex PCR, a mixture combining 60 forward primers for TCR Vbeta segments and 13 reverse primers for TCR Jbeta segments was used. A multiplex PCR assay on genomic DNA amplified the CDR3 region of rearranged TCR beta genes. The Illumina HiSeq System was used to sequence the amplified TCR beta libraries as 87-base-pair reads. Concerning the study's data processing: Across the 670 or so repertoires, a later analysis counted tens of millions of unique TCR beta chains, some 11 million of which were shared by at least two donors. Raw reads were error-corrected and collapsed into unique sequences by a nearest-neighbor algorithm in which closely related sequences were merged to remove PCR and sequencing errors. CDR3 sequences were aligned to IMGT reference sequences to assign V, D and J gene segments. For a sequence to be retained, a match of at least six nucleotides was required to both a V gene segment and a J gene segment. A rearrangement counted as productive if the CDR3 had no stop codons and remained in frame with V and J, and every other rearrangement counted as non-productive. Following IMGT convention, CDR3 was defined as the stretch from the second conserved V-encoded cysteine to the conserved J-encoded phenylalanine. Sequences without an unambiguous match to a single V gene segment were excluded from the earlier analysis of 450 to 650 of the donors. An earlier analysis of a few hundred of the donors called V segments functional above 56.7% productive rearrangements and segregating when the between-donor standard deviation exceeded 5%. A statistical classification framework was built to diagnose cytomegalovirus status from the catalog of TCR beta chain sequences. V and J gene assignment, in a later analysis, came from comparing TCR nucleotide sequences with IMGT/GENE-DB human TR gene sequences. In a later analysis, CDR3 sequences and most-parsimonious VDJ recombination scenarios were assigned using the TCRdist pipeline. In a later analysis, each TCR beta chain was defined by its CDR3 amino acid sequence together with its V-gene family, and reads without a unique V-gene family were excluded. In a later analysis, fewer than 600 highly shared, low-generation-probability nucleotide sequences were removed to address suspected cross-contamination and a sequencing artifact. In a later analysis, a clonal expansion index for each public chain was calculated from normalized within-repertoire ranks of inferred template counts. In a later analysis, generation probabilities were computed using a VDJ recombination model fitted to out-of-frame rearrangements, and the results were checked against IGoR. A later analysis scored TCR-TCR, TCR-HLA and TCR-CMV co-occurrence with hypergeometric tests, applying a repertoire-size bias correction to TCR pairs. A later analysis estimated false discovery rates by permuting HLA or CMV assignments 20 times. A later analysis grouped co-occurring TCRs with DBSCAN, adding TCRdist sequence similarity when clustering within HLA-allele-positive subsets. Co-occurrence clustering excluded repertoires with fewer than 30,000 or more than 120,000 public chains, plus five with anomalous nucleotide sharing. Not all clones reach the TCRdb copy of this immuneACCESS table, which keeps in-frame sequences only. Checked studies attribute under half of the gap to unresolved V genes and leave the rest unexplained. V, J and clone size were drawn from that table, and D and trimming were deduced from the DNA. Here the sample has about 150,000 clones; 65% to 80% occur a single time. 2.5% to 3.5% of the sample goes to the ten largest clones.

Note on this clone: This receptor's antigen is unknown. Qualities for individual bases were not recorded, and no much larger clone is one base off.

The chain links TRBV6-6 with TRBJ2-7, with 13 middle bases fitting TRBD2. The sequence was obtained from a male donor in good health and CMV-seronegative. The material sequenced was PBMCs. The CDR3 reads as follows: CASRRLAGGYEQYF. The bases read TGTGCCAGCAGGCGACTAGCGGGGGGCTACGAGCAGTACTTC.